This section outlines one TCR beta chain sequence together with its context. Its matching antigen is unknown. The data were obtained in a study of shared clonotypes between healthy human individuals. Notes on the study in general: Clonotypes shared by all four sorted-subset donors had higher generation probabilities than non-shared clonotypes. Roughly 5.3% of naive CD4 clonotypes were common to a few donors.

This CDR3 contains 13 residues. The V gene's germline CDR1 is SGDLS and CDR2 YYNGEE. V lost 0 bases and J lost 6, with 9 bases in between. Naive CD8 populations comprised CD45RO-negative cells positively selected for CCR7, excluding terminally differentiated effector memory CD45RA+ cells. Replicate sorted-subset PCRs were loaded with around 220 ng DNA, about 28,000 T cell genomes. Original processing notes: Junction-only sequences without quality scores were provided by ImmunoSEQ, so filtering was different. TCRdb's copy holds only in-frame clones and misses some; the assay was immunoSEQ multiplex PCR. Clone size and V and J calls were adopted from that table, with D and trimming inferred from the DNA. Here the sample spans over 2 million clones, roughly 94% being singletons.

This receptor was identified in a man younger than 35 in good health. The sample was naive CD8+ T cells sorted from blood. The chain employs TRBV9 and TRBJ1-1; unclear D gene. The CDR3 is CASSVAGGSEAFF. The CDR3 bases are TGTGCCAGCAGCGTAGCTGGAGGGTCTGAAGCTTTCTTT. The variable domain in full, with the rest retrieved from reference TRBV9 and TRBJ1-1, is DSGVTQTPKHLITATGQRVTLRCSPRSGDLSVYWYQQSLDQGLQFLIQYYNGEERAKGNILERFSAQQFPDLHSELNLSSLELGDSALYFCASSVAGGSEAFFGQGTRLTVV.